A selection of T cell receptor beta chains follows, all from one sample in a study of T cells in Graves' hyperthyroidism and ophthalmopathy. TCRdb independently ran MiXCR on the multiplex PCR reads; one entry per CDR3 protein. The data hold 650,000 to 800,000 distinct CDR3 sequences, with 45% observed a single time. Sequenced input: peripheral blood or thyroid tissue (not recorded which). Every receptor here comes from an adult man with Graves' disease, either hyperthyroidism or ophthalmopathy (not recorded which). The CDR3 runs from the conserved cysteine through the conserved F or W. Each record gives: clone size, J gene, V gene, D gene, CDR3 protein, CDR3 DNA. A D gene is named only where the DNA matches it firmly. The size of a clone is reported for some rows only, either as once, few or many, or as a class for expanded clones.

clone size: few; J gene: TRBJ1-1; V gene: TRBV2; D gene: -; CDR3 protein: CASRRDTRSEAFF; CDR3 DNA: TGTGCCAGCAGGCGGGACACCCGATCTGAAGCTTTCTTT
clone size: -; J gene: TRBJ1-1; V gene: TRBV19; D gene: -; CDR3 protein: CASSIGRGSQANTEAFF; CDR3 DNA: TGTGCCAGTAGTATAGGTAGGGGCTCACAGGCTAACACTGAAGCTTTCTTT
clone size: -; J gene: TRBJ2-7; V gene: TRBV7-9; D gene: TRBD2; CDR3 protein: CASSPRFPTSGAGEQYF; CDR3 DNA: TGTGCCAGCAGCCCACGGTTTCCGACTAGCGGGGCGGGCGAGCAGTACTTC
clone size: -; J gene: TRBJ2-7; V gene: TRBV7-9; D gene: -; CDR3 protein: CASSLIPVGLEEQYF; CDR3 DNA: TGTGCCAGCAGCTTAATCCCTGTGGGGTTAGAAGAGCAGTACTTC
clone size: -; J gene: TRBJ2-7; V gene: TRBV6-5; D gene: TRBD1; CDR3 protein: CASSYSIRTGRSKQYF; CDR3 DNA: TGTGCCAGCAGTTACTCGATCCGGACAGGGAGAAGTAAGCAGTACTTC
clone size: once; J gene: TRBJ1-2; V gene: TRBV2; D gene: -; CDR3 protein: CASSERGTTYGYTF; CDR3 DNA: TGTGCCAGCAGTGAAAGGGGGACTACCTATGGCTACACCTTC
clone size: many; J gene: TRBJ1-6; V gene: TRBV20-1; D gene: -; CDR3 protein: CSARQGPNSPLHF; CDR3 DNA: TGCAGTGCTAGACAGGGGCCCAATTCACCCCTCCACTTT
clone size: -; J gene: TRBJ1-6; V gene: TRBV10-2; D gene: -; CDR3 protein: CASSGGREANSPLHF; CDR3 DNA: TGCGCCAGCAGTGGTGGGAGGGAAGCGAATTCACCCCTCCACTTT
clone size: few; J gene: TRBJ1-5; V gene: TRBV19; D gene: -; CDR3 protein: CASSIPRLPNQPQHF; CDR3 DNA: TGTGCCAGTAGTATTCCCAGATTACCCAATCAGCCCCAGCATTTT
clone size: few; J gene: TRBJ1-1; V gene: TRBV20-1; D gene: -; CDR3 protein: CSARGGVGTEAFF; CDR3 DNA: TGCAGTGCTAGAGGGGGGGTGGGCACTGAAGCTTTCTTT
clone size: -; J gene: TRBJ1-2; V gene: TRBV29-1; D gene: -; CDR3 protein: CSRDRGYTF; CDR3 DNA: TGCAGCCGGGACCGGGGCTACACCTTC
clone size: few; J gene: TRBJ2-3; V gene: TRBV20-1; D gene: TRBD2; CDR3 protein: CSARDGGAGDTQYF; CDR3 DNA: TGCAGTGCTAGAGACGGGGGGGCAGGGGATACGCAGTATTTT
clone size: -; J gene: TRBJ1-1; V gene: TRBV12-3/TRBV12-4; D gene: -; CDR3 protein: CASTVTGLNTEAFF; CDR3 DNA: TGTGCCAGCACCGTGACAGGATTGAACACTGAAGCTTTCTTT
clone size: -; J gene: TRBJ1-6; V gene: TRBV25-1; D gene: -; CDR3 protein: CASSAQEGNSPLHF; CDR3 DNA: TGTGCCAGCAGCGCCCAGGAGGGGAATTCACCCCTCCACTTT
clone size: -; J gene: TRBJ1-3; V gene: TRBV20-1; D gene: -; CDR3 protein: CSASGLVGGGNTIYF; CDR3 DNA: TGCAGTGCTAGTGGTTTGGTGGGAGGCGGAAACACCATATATTTT
clone size: -; J gene: TRBJ1-3; V gene: TRBV7-9; D gene: -; CDR3 protein: CASRGLGGVNTIYF; CDR3 DNA: TGTGCCAGCAGAGGACTGGGGGGTGTGAACACCATATATTTT
clone size: many; J gene: TRBJ1-6; V gene: TRBV10-3; D gene: -; CDR3 protein: CAIGAGGPNSPLHF; CDR3 DNA: TGTGCCATCGGGGCAGGAGGGCCCAATTCACCCCTCCACTTT
clone size: -; J gene: TRBJ2-7; V gene: TRBV29-1; D gene: -; CDR3 protein: CSVGEQYF; CDR3 DNA: TGCAGCGTTGGCGAGCAGTACTTC
clone size: -; J gene: TRBJ1-1; V gene: TRBV2; D gene: TRBD1; CDR3 protein: CASSFLPKTGGGAEAFF; CDR3 DNA: TGTGCCAGCAGCTTTCTTCCAAAGACAGGGGGCGGCGCTGAAGCTTTCTTT
clone size: -; J gene: TRBJ2-6; V gene: TRBV6-4; D gene: -; CDR3 protein: CASSSDWTGANVLTF; CDR3 DNA: TGTGCCAGCAGCTCCGATTGGACTGGGGCCAACGTCCTGACTTTC
clone size: -; J gene: TRBJ2-5; V gene: TRBV20-1; D gene: TRBD2; CDR3 protein: CSARKAGASGAQETQYF; CDR3 DNA: TGCAGTGCTAGAAAAGCTGGTGCTAGCGGGGCTCAAGAGACCCAGTACTTC
clone size: once; J gene: TRBJ1-4; V gene: TRBV7-9; D gene: TRBD1; CDR3 protein: CASSSRTGFAKLFF; CDR3 DNA: TGTGCCAGCAGTTCGCGGACAGGGTTTGCGAAACTGTTTTTT
clone size: -; J gene: TRBJ1-1; V gene: TRBV11-3; D gene: TRBD1; CDR3 protein: CASSLGWGQGPAEAFF; CDR3 DNA: TGTGCCAGCAGCTTAGGTTGGGGACAGGGCCCAGCTGAAGCTTTCTTT
clone size: many; J gene: TRBJ1-2; V gene: TRBV29-1; D gene: -; CDR3 protein: CSVEVRRDLANYGYTF; CDR3 DNA: TGCAGCGTTGAAGTTAGACGGGACTTAGCTAACTATGGCTACACCTTC
clone size: few; J gene: TRBJ2-7; V gene: TRBV20-1; D gene: -; CDR3 protein: CSARSFRQYERYF; CDR3 DNA: TGCAGTGCTAGATCGTTTCGACAGTACGAGCGGTACTTC
clone size: few; J gene: TRBJ1-2; V gene: TRBV7-9; D gene: -; CDR3 protein: CASSQGVVINYGYTF; CDR3 DNA: TGCGCCAGCAGCCAAGGAGTAGTAATCAACTATGGCTACACCTTC
clone size: -; J gene: TRBJ2-6; V gene: TRBV7-8; D gene: -; CDR3 protein: CASRRTLDRTGANVLTF; CDR3 DNA: TGTGCCAGCAGGCGAACCCTCGACAGGACTGGGGCCAACGTCCTGACTTTC
clone size: -; J gene: TRBJ2-5; V gene: TRBV11-1; D gene: TRBD2; CDR3 protein: CASSVGTSGGSYRWTQYF; CDR3 DNA: TGTGCCAGCAGCGTGGGGACTAGCGGGGGGTCCTACCGGTGGACCCAGTACTTC
clone size: many; J gene: TRBJ1-2; V gene: TRBV29-1; D gene: TRBD1; CDR3 protein: CSVTDRVDANYGYTF; CDR3 DNA: TGCAGCGTTACGGACAGGGTAGATGCTAACTATGGCTACACCTTC
clone size: -; J gene: TRBJ1-1; V gene: TRBV7-9; D gene: TRBD1; CDR3 protein: CASSLAGTGLATEAFF; CDR3 DNA: TGTGCCAGCAGCTTAGCAGGGACAGGGTTGGCCACTGAAGCTTTCTTT
clone size: -; J gene: TRBJ2-7; V gene: TRBV7-9; D gene: -; CDR3 protein: CASSPRAYYEQYF; CDR3 DNA: TGTGCCAGCAGCCCCAGGGCCTACTACGAGCAGTACTTC
clone size: -; J gene: TRBJ1-2; V gene: TRBV7-9; D gene: -; CDR3 protein: CASSLAGFWKGYGYTF; CDR3 DNA: TGTGCCAGCAGCTTAGCGGGATTTTGGAAGGGCTATGGCTACACCTTC
clone size: -; J gene: TRBJ2-7; V gene: TRBV7-9; D gene: -; CDR3 protein: CASSLVRSHYEQYF; CDR3 DNA: TGTGCCAGCAGCTTGGTTCGGTCCCACTACGAGCAGTACTTC
clone size: once; J gene: TRBJ1-2; V gene: TRBV11-2; D gene: TRBD1; CDR3 protein: CASSSPRQGPNYGYTF; CDR3 DNA: TGTGCCAGCAGCTCGCCTAGACAGGGGCCTAACTATGGCTACACCTTC
clone size: -; J gene: TRBJ1-1; V gene: TRBV9; D gene: -; CDR3 protein: CASSEGGEGTEAFF; CDR3 DNA: TGTGCCAGCAGCGAAGGGGGAGAGGGGACTGAAGCTTTCTTT
clone size: many; J gene: TRBJ1-2; V gene: TRBV20-1; D gene: -; CDR3 protein: CQTPGLYGYTF; CDR3 DNA: TGTCAAACCCCCGGACTGTATGGCTACACCTTC
clone size: once; J gene: TRBJ2-2; V gene: TRBV10-3; D gene: TRBD2; CDR3 protein: CAIRTSGGPNTGELFF; CDR3 DNA: TGTGCCATCAGGACTAGCGGGGGCCCGAACACCGGGGAGCTGTTTTTT
clone size: -; J gene: TRBJ2-5; V gene: TRBV20-1; D gene: TRBD2; CDR3 protein: CSADAGGAETQYF; CDR3 DNA: TGCAGCGCAGATGCGGGGGGCGCAGAGACCCAGTACTTC
clone size: -; J gene: TRBJ2-5; V gene: TRBV19; D gene: TRBD1; CDR3 protein: CASSPQGVQETQYF; CDR3 DNA: TGTGCCAGTAGTCCCCAGGGGGTCCAAGAGACCCAGTACTTC
clone size: -; J gene: TRBJ1-6; V gene: TRBV6-5; D gene: -; CDR3 protein: CASRDWGNSPLHF; CDR3 DNA: TGTGCCAGCAGGGACTGGGGGAATTCACCCCTCCACTTT
clone size: few; J gene: TRBJ1-4; V gene: TRBV7-9; D gene: -; CDR3 protein: CASRQQGTNEKLFF; CDR3 DNA: TGTGCCAGCAGACAACAGGGAACTAATGAAAAACTGTTTTTT
clone size: -; J gene: TRBJ2-5; V gene: TRBV29-1; D gene: -; CDR3 protein: CSVWTHQETQYF; CDR3 DNA: TGCAGCGTTTGGACACATCAAGAGACCCAGTACTTC
clone size: -; J gene: TRBJ2-7; V gene: TRBV10-3; D gene: -; CDR3 protein: CASISPSSYEQYF; CDR3 DNA: TGTGCCAGCATTAGCCCGAGCTCCTACGAGCAGTACTTC
clone size: many; J gene: TRBJ1-1; V gene: TRBV29-1; D gene: -; CDR3 protein: CSVEAGVRAFF; CDR3 DNA: TGCAGCGTTGAAGCGGGAGTGAGGGCTTTCTTT
clone size: many; J gene: TRBJ1-2; V gene: TRBV2; D gene: -; CDR3 protein: CASSEAWDGYTF; CDR3 DNA: TGTGCCAGCAGTGAAGCATGGGATGGCTACACCTTC
clone size: -; J gene: TRBJ1-1; V gene: TRBV7-2; D gene: -; CDR3 protein: CASSLEVSRGRMNTEAFF; CDR3 DNA: TGCGCCAGCAGCTTAGAGGTCAGCAGGGGCCGAATGAACACTGAAGCTTTCTTT
clone size: -; J gene: TRBJ1-2; V gene: TRBV29-1; D gene: TRBD1; CDR3 protein: CSVAQGQNYGYTF; CDR3 DNA: TGCAGCGTTGCTCAGGGACAGAACTATGGCTACACCTTC
clone size: many; J gene: TRBJ1-1; V gene: TRBV19; D gene: TRBD1; CDR3 protein: CASSPWTGGGKNTEAFF; CDR3 DNA: TGTGCCAGTAGCCCTTGGACAGGGGGCGGTAAGAACACTGAAGCTTTCTTT
clone size: many; J gene: TRBJ2-7; V gene: TRBV7-9; D gene: -; CDR3 protein: CASSQHRDNYEQYF; CDR3 DNA: TGTGCCAGCAGCCAACACCGGGACAACTACGAGCAGTACTTC
clone size: -; J gene: TRBJ1-2; V gene: TRBV7-9; D gene: TRBD1; CDR3 protein: CASSLYGTGGADYGYTF; CDR3 DNA: TGTGCCAGCAGCTTATACGGGACAGGGGGCGCCGACTATGGCTACACCTTC
clone size: few; J gene: TRBJ1-3; V gene: TRBV6-1; D gene: -; CDR3 protein: CASSGLVSSGNTIYF; CDR3 DNA: TGTGCCAGCAGTGGCCTGGTCAGCTCTGGAAACACCATATATTTT
clone size: -; J gene: TRBJ2-7; V gene: TRBV7-9; D gene: TRBD1; CDR3 protein: CASSFRDRVGYEQYF; CDR3 DNA: TGTGCCAGCAGCTTCCGGGACAGGGTGGGGTACGAGCAGTACTTC
clone size: -; J gene: TRBJ2-5; V gene: TRBV7-2; D gene: TRBD2; CDR3 protein: CASSLGTSGRRGETQYF; CDR3 DNA: TGTGCCAGCAGCTTGGGGACTAGCGGGAGGAGGGGAGAGACCCAGTACTTC
clone size: -; J gene: TRBJ1-1; V gene: TRBV12-3/TRBV12-4; D gene: -; CDR3 protein: CASSLGWGNEAFF; CDR3 DNA: TGTGCCAGCAGTTTAGGTTGGGGGAATGAAGCTTTCTTT
clone size: -; J gene: TRBJ1-1; V gene: TRBV19; D gene: -; CDR3 protein: CASSRGPGGTEAFF; CDR3 DNA: TGTGCCAGTAGTAGGGGCCCCGGGGGCACTGAAGCTTTCTTT
clone size: -; J gene: TRBJ1-4; V gene: TRBV6-5; D gene: -; CDR3 protein: CASRQGDKREKLFF; CDR3 DNA: TGTGCCAGCAGACAGGGAGATAAAAGGGAAAAACTGTTTTTT
clone size: many; J gene: TRBJ1-2; V gene: TRBV5-6; D gene: -; CDR3 protein: CASSGGRAYGYTF; CDR3 DNA: TGTGCCAGCAGCGGGGGTCGCGCCTATGGCTACACCTTC